Listed here are 24 T cell receptor beta chains from one sample, sequenced in a study of vaccination effects on CD4 cells after COVID-19. This table comes from immunoSEQ multiplex PCR, and its TCRdb copy is limited to in-frame clones, with some not included. Counted here are 20,000 to 30,000 clones, 77% occurring once; the ten biggest clones make up less than 20%. After expansion with viral peptide pools in the ViraFEST assay, antigen-specific CD4+ T cells were sequenced. The authors isolated CD4+ T cells after about eleven days of culture. The person's infection with SARS-CoV-2, confirmed by PCR, took place between March and December 2020. No antigens are known for them. The input for sequencing was CD4+ T cells from PBMCs cultured with HCoV-NL63 spike peptides, taken before COVID-19 vaccination. These receptors originate from a human donor who had a prior SARS-CoV-2 infection.

The chain is built from TRBV3-1 (or the pseudogene TRBV3-2) and TRBJ2-3; possibly TRBD2 for D (6 bases). This CDR3 region has 15 residues. Deletions cut 5 bases from V and 0 bases from J, with 12 bases between. Germline V gives CDR1 LGHDT, CDR2 YNNKEL (reference sequence). The CDR3 reads CASSTRSGSTDTQYF. Here the CDR3 DNA reads TGTGCCAGCAGCACTAGGAGCGGGAGCACAGATACGCAGTATTTT.

This rearrangement joins TRBV6-6 to TRBJ1-1; D call uncertain. This CDR3 has 13 residues. Trimming stripped 0 bases from V and 10 bases from J, with 12 bases between. From germline, CDR1 is MNHNY and CDR2 SVGAGI (reference sequence). The CDR3 protein is CASSYSLGSPAFF. Written as DNA, the CDR3 is TGTGCCAGCAGTTACTCCCTCGGCTCTCCAGCTTTCTTT.

In its sample, this clone was seen once. The chain employs TRBV30 and TRBJ1-3; the D is unclear. CDR3 length equals 13 residues. V gave up 0 bases and J gave up 7 bases, with 10 bases separating them. Germline loops: CDR1 GTSNPN, CDR2 SVGIG (reference sequence). The CDR3 here is CAWSVNGRNTIYF. The DNA for the CDR3 is TGTGCCTGGAGTGTAAACGGGAGGAACACCATATATTTT.

This clone was seen just once. The chain employs TRBV7-8 and TRBJ1-2; tentatively, D is TRBD1 (5 bases). V was pared by 5 bases and J by 4 bases, with 17 bases between. CDR3 length equals 15 residues. The germline gives CDR1 SGHVS, CDR2 FQNEAQ. The CDR3 region is CASSVGDDGSYGYTF. DNA of the CDR3: TGTGCCAGCAGCGTAGGGGACGACGGGTCCTATGGCTACACCTTC.

The gene calls are TRBV6-6 and TRBJ2-6, with a tentative D call TRBD2 (5 bases). The CDR3 is 16 amino acids. Trimming stripped 2 bases from V and 1 base from J, with 9 bases between. CDR1 MNHNY and CDR2 SVGAGI come from the germline V gene (reference sequence). The chain's CDR3 is CASSYSWESGANVLTF. The CDR3 nucleotides read TGTGCCAGCAGTTACAGTTGGGAGTCTGGGGCCAACGTCCTGACTTTC.

V and J are TRBV30 and TRBJ1-6; no clear D gene. The CDR3 has 13 residues. CDR1 and CDR2 (germline): GTSNPN, SVGIG (reference sequence). V was trimmed by 4 bases and J by 10 bases, leaving 14 bases between them. In DNA, the CDR3 is TGTGCCTGGAAGCTGAACCCGGACTCACCCCTCCACTTT. Protein product: CAWKLNPDSPLHF. Using reference TRBV30 and TRBJ1-6 for the parts outside the CDR3, the full variable domain is SQTIHQWPATLVQPVGSPLSLECTVEGTSNPNLYWYRQAAGRGLQLLFYSVGIGQISSEVPQNLSASRPQDRQFILSSKKLLLSDSGFYLCAWKLNPDSPLHFGNGTRLTVT.

This clone was detected only a few times. The genes are TRBV2 and TRBJ2-7; D gene ambiguous. The V gene lost 0 bases and the J gene lost 3 bases, with 12 bases spanning the gap. The CDR3 has 15 residues. Per germline, CDR1 SNHLY and CDR2 FYNNEI. This CDR3 reads CASSEALVGLYEQYF. The CDR3, as DNA: TGTGCCAGCAGTGAAGCGCTAGTGGGCCTCTACGAGCAGTACTTC.

The chain joins TRBV19 to TRBJ2-1; TRBD1 agrees at 10 bases. The CDR3 consists of 14 residues. J was trimmed by 10 bases and V by 4 bases; bases with no gene match: 7. Looked up from germline, CDR1 is LNHDA and CDR2 is SQIVND (reference sequence). The DNA for the CDR3 is TGTGCCAGTAGTACGGACAGGGGGGCGGCGGAGCAGTTCTTC. As protein: CASSTDRGAAEQFF.

The chain employs TRBV19 and TRBJ1-6; 10 bases align to TRBD1. The length of the CDR3 is 17 residues. The germline V gene encodes CDR1 LNHDA and CDR2 SQIVND (reference sequence). After removal of 3 bases from V and 7 bases from J, the junction contained 9 bases not matched to a gene. The CDR3 reads CASSIAPRTGGNSPLHF. CDR3 nucleotides: TGTGCCAGTAGTATTGCCCCCCGGACAGGGGGGAATTCACCCCTCCACTTT.

This clone was picked up a small number of times. The chain recombines TRBV15 with TRBJ2-5, with TRBD2 as a possible D gene (5 bases). This CDR3 is built from 16 residues. Trimming stripped 0 bases from V and 5 bases from J, with 16 bases between. Germline V gene sequence: CDR1 LNHNV, CDR2 YYDKDF (reference sequence). In DNA form, the CDR3 reads TGTGCCACCAGCAGAGATCGGATGGGGTCGGGGGAGACCCAGTACTTC. It codes for CATSRDRMGSGETQYF. Together with reference TRBV15 and TRBJ2-5, the CDR3 gives the full variable domain: DAMVIQNPRYQVTQFGKPVTLSCSQTLNHNVMYWYQQKSSQAPKLLFHYYDKDFNNEADTPDNFQSRRPNTSFCFLDIRSPGLGDTAMYLCATSRDRMGSGETQYFGPGTRLLVL.

This chain connects TRBV6-6 to TRBJ1-4; D is unclear. Trimming removed 2 bases from V and 0 bases from J, with 1 base in between. This CDR3 spans 13 amino acids. CDR1 is MNHNY, CDR2 SVGAGI, per germline (reference sequence). CDR3 sequence reads: CASSYPTNEKLFF. CDR3 coding DNA: TGTGCCAGCAGTTACCCAACTAATGAAAAACTGTTTTTT.

The chain combines TRBV7-2 with TRBJ2-2, with D possibly being TRBD2 (5 bases). The CDR3 spans 14 residues. Trimming pared 5 bases from V and 7 bases from J, leaving 14 bases between. CDR1 SGHTA and CDR2 FQGNSA come from the germline V gene. CDR3 amino acids: CASSETSFVGELFF. The CDR3, as DNA: TGTGCCAGCAGCGAAACTAGTTTTGTCGGGGAGCTGTTTTTT.

This clone was seen a single time. This chain joins TRBV6-1 and TRBJ1-5; D not certain. The germline V and J ends were trimmed by 2 bases and 5 bases, with 13 bases remaining between them. This CDR3 is 15 amino acids long. CDR1 MNHNS and CDR2 SASEGT come from the germline V gene. The CDR3 loop is CASSEQPWVDQPQHF. In DNA, the CDR3 is TGTGCCAGCAGTGAACAGCCATGGGTGGATCAGCCCCAGCATTTT.

V and J are TRBV7-9 and TRBJ2-7; 10 bases line up with TRBD2. V was clipped by 1 base and J by 5 bases; unmatched bases: 8. This CDR3 contains 16 residues. The germline V gene encodes CDR1 SEHNR and CDR2 FQNEAQ (reference sequence). In DNA, the CDR3 is TGTGCCAGCAGCTTAGGAGGGGCTAGCGGGAGTGACGAGCAGTACTTC. It codes for CASSLGGASGSDEQYF.

CDR3 bases: TGTGCCAGCAGCCTAGCTCGAGAGACCCAGTACTTC. It is translated as CASSLARETQYF. V usage is TRBV11-2 and J usage is TRBJ2-5, with a weak D call TRBD2 (5 bases). The CDR3 runs 12 residues. CDR1 and CDR2 (germline): SGHAT, FQNNGV. V lost 5 bases and J 4 bases, leaving 8 bases between the germline ends. Supplemented by reference TRBV11-2 and TRBJ2-5, the full variable domain reads EAGVAQSPRYKIIEKRQSVAFWCNPISGHATLYWYQQILGQGPKLLIQFQNNGVVDDSQLPKDRFSAERLKGVDSTLKIQPAKLEDSAVYLCASSLARETQYFGPGTRLLVL.

V gene TRBV5-1 combines with J gene TRBJ2-3; 8 bases line up with TRBD2. This CDR3 contains 18 residues. V lost 5 bases to trimming and J lost 6 bases; unmatched junction nucleotides: 20. The germline V gene has CDR1 SGHRS and CDR2 YFSETQ. The CDR3 reads CASSWGGGSRGAQDTQYF. The CDR3 coding sequence is TGCGCCAGCAGTTGGGGCGGGGGGAGCCGGGGAGCACAGGATACGCAGTATTTT. The full variable domain, completed using reference TRBV5-1 and TRBJ2-3, is KAGVTQTPRYLIKTRGQQVTLSCSPISGHRSVSWYQQTPGQGLQFLFEYFSETQRNKGNFPGRFSGRQFSNSRSEMNVSTLELGDSALYLCASSWGGGSRGAQDTQYFGPGTRLTVL.

V and J are TRBV19 and TRBJ2-1, with 10 bases aligning to TRBD2. The CDR3 sequence is 16 residues long. J gave up 4 bases and V 2 bases, and 5 bases lay outside the gene matches. Germline V CDR1 and CDR2: LNHDA, SQIVND (reference sequence). CDR3 protein: CASSILAGVGYNEQFF. The CDR3 region has the DNA TGTGCCAGTAGTATACTAGCGGGAGTGGGGTACAATGAGCAGTTCTTC.

The chain is built from TRBV7-6 and TRBJ2-3; 14 bases match TRBD2. J was trimmed by 5 bases and V by 5 bases; bases with no gene match: 9. Germline CDR1 reads SGHVS; CDR2 reads FNYEAQ. This CDR3 is 17 amino acids long. CDR3 nucleotide sequence: TGTGCCAGCAGCCCCCGGGGACTAGCGGGAGTTGGAGATACGCAGTATTTT. Protein: CASSPRGLAGVGDTQYF.

This clone was seen just once. The rearrangement uses TRBV9 and TRBJ2-1; weak D call: TRBD2 (6 bases). Germline loops: CDR1 SGDLS, CDR2 YYNGEE. The CDR3 is made up of 16 amino acids. With 4 bases removed from V and 0 bases from J, the gap between germline ends came to 14 bases. The CDR3 DNA is TGTGCCAGCAGCTTTCGACTAGTTGGCTCCTACAATGAGCAGTTCTTC. It translates to CASSFRLVGSYNEQFF.

This rearrangement joins TRBV2 to TRBJ2-6; 7 bases are a match to TRBD1. This CDR3 spans 15 amino acids. J lost 1 base, V lost 7 bases, and 4 bases had no gene match. Germline loops: CDR1 SNHLY, CDR2 FYNNEI. The CDR3 sequence: CASTLQGSGANVLTF. Written as DNA, the CDR3 is TGTGCCAGCACCTTACAGGGGTCTGGGGCCAACGTCCTGACTTTC.

This clone came up a few times. Other DNA sequences in the same sample also yield this CDR3. CDR3 region: CASSFTGANLYNEQFF. The CDR3 DNA sequence: TGTGCCAGCAGCTTCACGGGAGCGAACCTTTACAATGAGCAGTTCTTC. The chain recombines TRBV5-6 with TRBJ2-1; tentatively, D is TRBD2 (6 bases). With 2 bases removed from V and 4 bases from J, the gap between germline ends came to 16 bases. Germline CDR1 reads SGHDT; CDR2 reads YYEEEE. The CDR3 runs 16 residues.

The table lists this clone with a count of one. V and J are TRBV4-1 and TRBJ1-5, with a possible D match to TRBD1 (6 bases). Germline values: CDR1 MGHRA, CDR2 YSYEKL. With 3 bases removed from V and 6 bases from J, the gap between germline ends came to 15 bases. CDR3 length: 15 amino acids. This chain's CDR3 is CASSQGDRRPQPQHF. DNA for the CDR3: TGCGCCAGCAGCCAGGGAGACAGGAGACCTCAGCCCCAGCATTTT.

This clone was recorded once. This chain links TRBV5-1 with TRBJ2-3; 9 bases map to TRBD2. Germline V lookup: CDR1 SGHRS, CDR2 YFSETQ. V was clipped by 4 bases and J by 4 bases; unmatched bases: 10. The CDR3 extends over 16 amino acids. The CDR3 DNA sequence: TGCGCCAGCAGCCTACCTGGCGGGGGGGCCGCAGATACGCAGTATTTT. As protein: CASSLPGGGAADTQYF.

The chain employs TRBV5-1 and TRBJ2-3, with TRBD2 matching 10 bases. The germline gives CDR1 SGHRS, CDR2 YFSETQ. The CDR3 totals 19 residues. The trim removed 0 bases at V and 0 bases at J, leaving 10 bases unmatched. The CDR3 bases are TGCGCCAGCAGCTTGGTAGTCGGGACTAGCGCCTCTAGCACAGATACGCAGTATTTT. Its translation is CASSLVVGTSASSTDTQYF.